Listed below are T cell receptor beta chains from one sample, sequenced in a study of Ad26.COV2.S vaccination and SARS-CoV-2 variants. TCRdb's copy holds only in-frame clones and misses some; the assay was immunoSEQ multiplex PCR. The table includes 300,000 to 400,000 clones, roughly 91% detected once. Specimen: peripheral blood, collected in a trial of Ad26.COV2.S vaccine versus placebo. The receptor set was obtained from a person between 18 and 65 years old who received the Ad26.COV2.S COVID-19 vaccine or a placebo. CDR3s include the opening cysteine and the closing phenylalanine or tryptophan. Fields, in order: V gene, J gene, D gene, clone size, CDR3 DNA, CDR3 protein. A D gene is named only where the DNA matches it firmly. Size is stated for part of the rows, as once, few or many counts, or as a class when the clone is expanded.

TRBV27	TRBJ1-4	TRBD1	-	TGTGCCAGCAGCCGGACAGGACCTAATGAAAAACTGTTTTTT	CASSRTGPNEKLFF
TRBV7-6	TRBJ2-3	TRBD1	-	TGTGCCAGCAGCTTGTTGGACAGGGGAGGTACAGATACGCAGTATTTT	CASSLLDRGGTDTQYF
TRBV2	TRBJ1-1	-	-	TGTGCCAGGAGGGCGGGGGGACTCACTGAAGCTTTCTTT	CARRAGGLTEAFF
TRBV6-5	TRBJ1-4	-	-	TGTGCCAGCAGTTATGGGGGGACGTCTAATGAAAAACTGTTTTTT	CASSYGGTSNEKLFF
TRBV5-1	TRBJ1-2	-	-	TGCGCCAGCAGCGGGGTGGAGACTGGGGGCTACACCTTC	CASSGVETGGYTF
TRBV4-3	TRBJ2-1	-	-	TGCGCCAGCAGCCAGCGATCGGGACCCTACTATGGAGGTGAGCAGTTCTTC	CASSQRSGPYYGGEQFF
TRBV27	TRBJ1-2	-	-	TGTGCCAGCAGTCTCAACCTATTCTATGGCTACACCTTC	CASSLNLFYGYTF
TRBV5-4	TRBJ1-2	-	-	TGTGCCAGCAGCTTGGACAGGGTATTCGGTGGCTACACCTTC	CASSLDRVFGGYTF
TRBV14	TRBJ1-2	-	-	TGTGCCAGCAGCCAAGATGTTAGCGGCTACACCTTC	CASSQDVSGYTF
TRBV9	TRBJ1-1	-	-	TGTGCCAGCAGCGTTCAGATGAACACTGAAGCTTTCTTT	CASSVQMNTEAFF
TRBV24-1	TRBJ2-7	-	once	TGTGCCACCAGTGATTCAAATAAAGCCGGAGTGCAGTACTTC	CATSDSNKAGVQYF
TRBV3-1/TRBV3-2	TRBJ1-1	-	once	TGTGCCAGCAGCCTCAGGGCAGGGCTCATGAACACTGAAGCTTTCTTT	CASSLRAGLMNTEAFF
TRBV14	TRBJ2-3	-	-	TGTGCCAGCAGCCAAGAATCTGGGCAGATAACTAGCACAGATACGCAGTATTTT	CASSQESGQITSTDTQYF
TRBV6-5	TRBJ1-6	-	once	TGTGCCAGCCTCAGGGGTAACTCACCCCTCCACTTT	CASLRGNSPLHF
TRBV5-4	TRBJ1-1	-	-	TGTGCCAGCAGCCCGACAGGAGATCCCGAAGCTTTCTTT	CASSPTGDPEAFF
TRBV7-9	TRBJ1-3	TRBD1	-	TGTGCCAGCAGCCGGGGACAGAGGGGAAACACCATATATTTT	CASSRGQRGNTIYF
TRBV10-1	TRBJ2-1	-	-	TGCGCCAGACTGAACAGGGTCCCCTACAATGAGCAGTTCTTC	CARLNRVPYNEQFF
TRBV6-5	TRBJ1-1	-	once	TGTGCCAGTGGGGGGAAGCACACTGAAGCTTTCTTT	CASGGKHTEAFF
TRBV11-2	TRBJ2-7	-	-	TGTGCCAGCAGTGCGGGCCTCTACGAGCAGTACTTC	CASSAGLYEQYF
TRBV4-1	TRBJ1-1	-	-	TGCGCCAGCAGCCAAGTGCGTGAGCGGCGGGCCACTGAAGCTTTCTTT	CASSQVRERRATEAFF
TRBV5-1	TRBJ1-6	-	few	TGCGCCAGCAGCTTGACGAGGGTAGATAATTCACCCCTCCACTTT	CASSLTRVDNSPLHF
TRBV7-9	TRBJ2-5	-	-	TGTGCCAGCAGCTCGTGGGGGGCCAAACAAGAGACCCAGTACTTC	CASSSWGAKQETQYF
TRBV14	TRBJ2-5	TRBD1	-	TGTGCCAGCAGCCCCGCGCAAGCAGGGGGACAAGAGACCCAGTACTTC	CASSPAQAGGQETQYF
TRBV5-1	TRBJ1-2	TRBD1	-	TGCGCCAGCAGCCCGCCGGACAGGTGGACTAACTATGGCTACACCTTC	CASSPPDRWTNYGYTF
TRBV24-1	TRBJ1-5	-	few	TGTGCCACCAGTGATTCTAAAGGGACGAATCAGCCCCAGCATTTT	CATSDSKGTNQPQHF
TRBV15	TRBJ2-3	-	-	TGTGCCACCAGCAGAGATGGTCGGCGAAGCACAGATACGCAGTATTTT	CATSRDGRRSTDTQYF
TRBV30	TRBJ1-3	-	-	TGTGCCTGGAGTCACAGCTCTGGAAACACCATATATTTT	CAWSHSSGNTIYF